These 11 T cell receptor beta chains were sequenced from one sample in a study of blood T cell repertoires in COVID-19. TCRdb's copy holds only in-frame clones and misses some; the assay was immunoSEQ multiplex PCR. The data contain over 600,000 clones, 80% to 90% of them singletons. The sample comprised peripheral blood. The receptors were gathered from a woman aged 18-29 years with acute or convalescent COVID-19.

The chain joins TRBV4-2 to TRBJ1-4; 8 nucleotides match TRBD1. Trimming removed 4 bases from V and 8 bases from J; junction bases left unmatched: 12. CDR1 is LGHNA, CDR2 YNFKEQ, per germline. The CDR3 is 16 amino acids. CDR3 in DNA: TGTGCCAGCAGCCCACTCGACAGGGGCTTTGAGGAAAAACTGTTTTTT. Its translation is CASSPLDRGFEEKLFF.

This chain uses TRBV5-6 with TRBJ2-3, with 10 bases lining up with TRBD2. The CDR3 is 19 amino acids. Germline CDR1 reads SGHDT; CDR2 reads YYEEEE. Trimming cost V 0 bases and J 5 bases; bases outside gene matches: 15. This CDR3 is CASSLASQPSGGAGDTQYF. As DNA, the CDR3 is TGTGCCAGCAGCTTGGCCTCACAGCCCAGCGGGGGGGCCGGAGATACGCAGTATTTT. Combining the CDR3 with reference TRBV5-6 and TRBJ2-3 gives the whole variable domain DAGVTQSPTHLIKTRGQQVTLRCSPKSGHDTVSWYQQALGQGPQFIFQYYEEEERQRGNFPDRFSGHQFPNYSSELNVNALLLGDSALYLCASSLASQPSGGAGDTQYFGPGTRLTVL.

The chain employs TRBV7-9 and TRBJ1-1; no definite D call. The CDR3 runs 14 residues. Looked up from germline, CDR1 is SEHNR and CDR2 is FQNEAQ (reference sequence). V was shortened by 7 bases and J by 1 base, with 13 bases between the two germline ends. CDR3 nucleotide sequence: TGTGCCAGCACTCCCCCTACTACGAACACTGAAGCTTTCTTT. Translated, it gives CASTPPTTNTEAFF.

This chain links TRBV24-1 with TRBJ2-2, with TRBD1 matching over 9 bases. Germline values: CDR1 KGHDR, CDR2 SFDVKD. The V segment lost 4 bases and the J segment 4 bases; nucleotides outside the gene matches: 6. The CDR3 contains 16 residues. CDR3 protein: CATSDHGTGTTGELFF. The CDR3 DNA reads as TGTGCCACCAGTGACCACGGGACAGGGACCACCGGGGAGCTGTTTTTT.

The chain joins TRBV2 to TRBJ1-2; TRBD1 aligns across 8 bases. Unmatched junction bases numbered 8, after V lost 6 bases and J lost 8 bases. CDR3 length: 13 residues. CDR1 is SNHLY, CDR2 FYNNEI, per germline. This CDR3 is CASSQGQAPGYTF. DNA for the CDR3: TGTGCCAGCAGCCAGGGACAGGCCCCCGGCTACACCTTC.

V and J are TRBV10-3 and TRBJ2-7; 8 bases match TRBD2. The CDR3 consists of 12 residues. The germline V gene has CDR1 ENHRY and CDR2 SYGVKD. The ends lost 11 bases at V and 0 bases at J; junction bases unmatched: 3. CDR3 sequence reads: CASGGGSYEQYF. For the CDR3, the DNA is TGTGCCTCGGGGGGGGGCTCCTACGAGCAGTACTTC.

The DNA of the CDR3 is TGTGCCAGCAAGTCCAGCAGGGGGCCGAACACTGAAGCTTTCTTT. It specifies CASKSSRGPNTEAFF. The chain employs TRBV6-5 and TRBJ1-1, with 8 bases identical to TRBD1. The CDR3 consists of 15 residues. Trimming took 7 bases from V and 1 from J; bases not matched to a gene: 8. CDR1 and CDR2 from the germline V gene are MNHEY and SVGAGI.

The CDR3 region is CASSDSGRAGANVLTF. For the CDR3, the DNA is TGTGCCAGCAGTGACTCGGGCAGGGCCGGGGCCAACGTCCTGACTTTC. The chain is built from TRBV6-4 and TRBJ2-6; weak D call: TRBD1 (5 bases). Germline CDR1 MRHNA, CDR2 SNTAGT. Between the trimmed V and J ends, which lost 0 bases and 4 bases, there was a span of 10 bases. The CDR3 extends over 16 amino acids.

This chain uses TRBV24-1 with TRBJ1-2, with 10 bases lining up with TRBD1. Germline V gene sequence: CDR1 KGHDR, CDR2 SFDVKD. V trimming: 4 bases; J trimming: 5 bases; junction bases outside the gene matches: 18. The CDR3 spans 19 residues. The CDR3 is CATSDQTPRDRGPPYGYTF. CDR3 sequence (DNA): TGTGCCACCAGTGACCAAACCCCCCGGGACAGGGGACCCCCTTATGGCTACACCTTC.

The chain has TRBV5-6 and TRBJ1-2, with D perhaps TRBD1 (6 bases). Germline assignment: CDR1 SGHDT and CDR2 YYEEEE. This CDR3 spans 13 amino acids. V was trimmed by 1 base and J by 6 bases, leaving 10 bases between them. In DNA form, the CDR3 reads TGTGCCAGCAGCTTGCAGGGGCGCGATGGCTACACCTTC. This encodes CASSLQGRDGYTF. Drawing the rest from reference TRBV5-6 and TRBJ1-2, the complete variable domain is DAGVTQSPTHLIKTRGQQVTLRCSPKSGHDTVSWYQQALGQGPQFIFQYYEEEERQRGNFPDRFSGHQFPNYSSELNVNALLLGDSALYLCASSLQGRDGYTFGSGTRLTVV.

The J gene is TRBJ1-6, the V gene TRBV10-3; 9 bases are shared with TRBD1. Germline-derived CDR1 and CDR2 are ENHRY and SYGVKD. Unmatched junction bases numbered 6, after V lost 7 bases and J lost 8 bases. This CDR3 has 14 amino acids. The CDR3 sequence: CAITPTGGDSPLHF. The CDR3 region has the DNA TGTGCCATCACTCCGACAGGGGGTGATTCACCCCTCCACTTT.